Described below is a single T cell receptor (beta chain) sequence and its context. V lost 4 bases and J lost 6; bases outside the gene matches: 7. The V gene's germline CDR1 is MNHEY and CDR2 SVGAGI. The CDR3 covers 14 residues. This specimen comes from a study of T cells of healthy individuals. TCRdb re-called the 5' RACE reads with MiXCR, one entry per CDR3 protein. The sample holds 100,000 or so distinct CDR3 sequences, around 17% seen once. This sequence was found in a human donor in good health. The chain links TRBV6-5 to TRBJ2-5; 8 bases align to TRBD1. CDR3 region: CASSSQTGDKTQYF. CDR3 nucleotides: TGTGCCAGCAGTTCCCAGACAGGGGATAAGACCCAGTACTTC.